The entry that follows covers one T cell receptor (beta chain) sequence. The antigen remains unidentified. The data are from a study of T-cell reconstitution after alpha-beta-depleted transplantation in children. CDR1 and CDR2 from the germline V gene are DFQATT and SNEGSKA (reference sequence). The CDR3 extends over 16 amino acids. V was cut by 1 base and J by 0 bases, with 13 bases left in between. Library preparation (for TCRbeta) was performed with unique molecular identifiers. MiXCR, run by TCRdb on the PCR reads, gives a single entry per CDR3 protein. The sample has 550,000 to 800,000 distinct CDR3 sequences; less than 15% are singletons. Study-level points and caveats: Some patients owed their high day-60 TCRbeta diversity to surviving recipient T cells and thymic progenitors.

The TCR sequence derives from a girl aged 2 to 9 with congenital amegakaryocytic thrombocytopenia, due to receive a stem cell transplant. The sequenced sample was PBMCs, obtained before TCRalphabeta/CD19-depleted stem cell transplant. The V call is TRBV20-1, the J call TRBJ1-3, with D perhaps TRBD1 (5 bases). CDR3 in DNA: TGCAGTGCTAGAGGGGTGGCGGGGGACTCTGGAAACACCATATATTTT. Encoded protein: CSARGVAGDSGNTIYF.